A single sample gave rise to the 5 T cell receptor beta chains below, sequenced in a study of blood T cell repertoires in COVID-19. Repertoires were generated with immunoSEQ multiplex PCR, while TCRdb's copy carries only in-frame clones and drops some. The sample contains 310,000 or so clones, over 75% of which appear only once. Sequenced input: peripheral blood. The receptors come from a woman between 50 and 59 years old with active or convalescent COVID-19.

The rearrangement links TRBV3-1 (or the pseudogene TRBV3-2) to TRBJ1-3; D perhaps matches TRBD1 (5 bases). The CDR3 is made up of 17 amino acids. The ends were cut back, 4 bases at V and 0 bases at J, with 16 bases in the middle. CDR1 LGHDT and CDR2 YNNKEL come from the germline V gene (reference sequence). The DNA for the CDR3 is TGTGCCAGCAGCCCGTCACTGGGGAGGGGCTCTGGAAACACCATATATTTT. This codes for CASSPSLGRGSGNTIYF.

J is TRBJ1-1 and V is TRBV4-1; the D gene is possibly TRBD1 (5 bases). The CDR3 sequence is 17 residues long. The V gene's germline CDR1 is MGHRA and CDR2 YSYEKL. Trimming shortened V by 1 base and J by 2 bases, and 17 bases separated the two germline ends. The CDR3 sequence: CASSQVIDRQTNTEAFF. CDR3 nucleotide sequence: TGCGCCAGCAGCCAAGTTATCGACAGACAGACCAACACTGAAGCTTTCTTT.

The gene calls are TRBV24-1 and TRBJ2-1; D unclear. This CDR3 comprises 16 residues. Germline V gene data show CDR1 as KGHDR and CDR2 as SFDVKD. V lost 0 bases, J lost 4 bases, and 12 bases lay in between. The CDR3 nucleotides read TGTGCCACCAGTGATTTGGACGCGGAACCTTACAATGAGCAGTTCTTC. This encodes CATSDLDAEPYNEQFF.

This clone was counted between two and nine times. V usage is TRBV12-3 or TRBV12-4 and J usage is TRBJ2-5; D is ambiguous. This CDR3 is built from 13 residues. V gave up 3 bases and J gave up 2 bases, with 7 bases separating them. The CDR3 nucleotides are TGTGCCAGCAGTTTGTGGCAGCAAGAGACCCAGTACTTC. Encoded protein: CASSLWQQETQYF.

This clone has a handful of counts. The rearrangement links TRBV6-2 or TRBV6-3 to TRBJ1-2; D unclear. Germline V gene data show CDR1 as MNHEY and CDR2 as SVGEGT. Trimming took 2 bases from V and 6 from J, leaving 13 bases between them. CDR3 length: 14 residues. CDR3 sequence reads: CASSYHSTRDGYTF. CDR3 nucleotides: TGTGCCAGCAGTTACCATTCAACCCGGGATGGCTACACCTTC.